What follows are 7 T cell receptor beta chains derived from one specimen sequenced in a study of blood T cell repertoires in COVID-19. Profiling relied on immunoSEQ multiplex PCR, and the TCRdb table lists in-frame clones only, not all of them. The sample has 150,000 to 200,000 clones, 70% to 80% seen once. Sequencing was done on a sample of peripheral blood. Receptor source: a woman aged 40 to 50 with COVID-19, enrolled during active disease.

The V and J genes are TRBV7-9 and TRBJ2-3; D is possibly TRBD2 (5 bases). The ends were cut back, 5 bases at V and 1 base at J, with 13 bases in the middle. Looked up from germline, CDR1 is SEHNR and CDR2 is FQNEAQ (reference sequence). The CDR3 loop spans 15 amino acids. CDR3 coding DNA: TGTGCCAGCAGCCTTGGTAGCGACCGCACAGATACGCAGTATTTT. This codes for CASSLGSDRTDTQYF.

The CDR3 reads CASSQGEKRENTIYF. For the CDR3, the DNA is TGTGCCAGCAGCCAAGGGGAGAAGAGGGAAAACACCATATATTTT. V gene TRBV3-1 (or the pseudogene TRBV3-2) combines with J gene TRBJ1-3, with unresolved D. CDR1 is LGHDT, CDR2 YNNKEL, per germline (reference sequence). This CDR3 contains 15 residues. V was clipped by 1 base and J by 6 bases, with 13 bases between them.

This chain links TRBV5-4 with TRBJ2-7; 8 positions match TRBD2. Trimming removed 2 bases from V and 2 bases from J; junction bases left unmatched: 6. The germline CDR1 and CDR2 sequences are SGHNT and YYREEE (reference sequence). The CDR3 loop spans 15 amino acids. The CDR3 reads CASSLNGLATYEQYF. CDR3 coding DNA: TGTGCCAGCAGCTTAAACGGACTAGCAACCTACGAGCAGTACTTC.

The chain combines TRBV2 with TRBJ2-7, with D possibly being TRBD2 (6 bases). The length of the CDR3 is 15 residues. Trimming took off 7 bases at V and 4 bases at J, with 20 bases between the two ends. Germline CDR1 SNHLY, CDR2 FYNNEI. The DNA for the CDR3 is TGTGCCAGCACGTCAGTCCCCGGGGGTACGTACGAGCAGTACTTC. It yields the protein CASTSVPGGTYEQYF. The complete variable domain, with remaining parts taken from reference TRBV2 and TRBJ2-7, reads EPEVTQTPSHQVTQMGQEVILRCVPISNHLYFYWYRQILGQKVEFLVSFYNNEISEKSEIFDDQFSVERPDGSNFTLKIRSTKLEDSAMYFCASTSVPGGTYEQYFGPGTRLTVT.

CDR3 residues: CASTPGLAGNEQFF. In DNA form, the CDR3 reads TGTGCCAGTACCCCTGGACTAGCGGGGAATGAGCAGTTCTTC. V and J are TRBV19 and TRBJ2-1; 12 nucleotides align to TRBD2. Germline values: CDR1 LNHDA, CDR2 SQIVND (reference sequence). This CDR3 contains 14 residues. Losses at the gene ends were 7 bases for V and 7 bases for J; bases not matched to a gene: 5.

The sample holds a few counts of this clone. The chain is built from TRBV6-2 or TRBV6-3 and TRBJ2-3; maybe TRBD2 (5 bases). CDR1 MNHEY and CDR2 SVGEGT come from the germline V gene. The CDR3 covers 14 residues. V lost 5 bases, J lost 2 bases, and 11 bases lay in between. In DNA, the CDR3 is TGTGCCAGCAGTCCCGGACTTAACACAGATACGCAGTATTTT. Its protein is CASSPGLNTDTQYF.

This rearrangement joins TRBV7-2 to TRBJ2-1; 7 positions match TRBD1. The V and J ends lost 2 bases and 0 bases, in that order; junction bases with no gene match: 1. The CDR3 is 15 residues long. Germline CDR1 SGHTA, CDR2 FQGNSA. The CDR3 DNA sequence: TGTGCCAGCAGCTTATACAGGGGCTCCTACAATGAGCAGTTCTTC. It translates to CASSLYRGSYNEQFF.